Listed below are T cell receptor beta chains from one sample, sequenced in a study of response to subunit inactivated influenza vaccine. TCRdb reprocessed the RT-PCR reads with MiXCR, giving one entry per CDR3 protein. The profile covers about 520,000 distinct CDR3 sequences, with approximately 11% appearing a single time and 9.5% to 15% taken by the ten largest. Sequenced material: PBMCs from blood, taken more than 35 days after vaccination. These receptors came from a man aged 45-65 years who received an inactivated influenza vaccine. Each CDR3 is given with its conserved first and last residue. D genes are given only for firm matches. The size of a clone is reported for some rows only, either as once, few or many, or as a class for expanded clones.

d_gene	v_gene	j_gene	abundance	CDR3nt	CDR3aa
TRBD1	TRBV20-1	TRBJ2-3	many	TGCAGTGCTCCGGGACAGGGTTTTGTTAGCGGCACAGATACGCAGTATTTT	CSAPGQGFVSGTDTQYF
-	TRBV4-1	TRBJ2-1	few	TGCGCCAGCAGCCCAGGGGCGGGAAGCTCCTACAATGAGCAGTTCTTC	CASSPGAGSSYNEQFF
-	TRBV20-1	TRBJ2-2	-	TGCAGTGCTCCTTGGGGGACGGACACCGGGGAGCTGTTTTTT	CSAPWGTDTGELFF
-	TRBV18	TRBJ1-4	-	TGTGCCAGCTCCACCGGGCAGGGACAACTGTTTTTT	CASSTGQGQLFF
-	TRBV24-1	TRBJ2-1	-	TGTGCCACCAGTGACCCGTCTAGCGAATCCTACAATGAGCAGTTCTTC	CATSDPSSESYNEQFF
-	TRBV9	TRBJ2-2	-	TGTGCCAGCAGCGTAGCAGCTTACACCGGGGAGCTGTTTTTT	CASSVAAYTGELFF
-	TRBV29-1	TRBJ2-7	-	TGCAGCGTTGAAGGTCCGGGACAATACGAGCAGTACTTC	CSVEGPGQYEQYF
TRBD2	TRBV6-2/TRBV6-3	TRBJ2-5	-	TGTGCCAGCAAAGAATCTAGCGGGAGAGGGGAGACCCAGTACTTC	CASKESSGRGETQYF
TRBD2	TRBV9	TRBJ2-1	many	TGTGCCAGCAGCGTCGGGACTAGCCCGAGCAATGAGCAGTTCTTC	CASSVGTSPSNEQFF
-	TRBV20-1	TRBJ2-3	few	TGCAGTGCTAGAGCCACAGGAAGCGGAGATACGCAGTATTTT	CSARATGSGDTQYF
TRBD1	TRBV7-2	TRBJ1-2	-	TGTGCCAGCAGCTCCCCCGAAGGACAGGGGAAATATGGCTACACCTTC	CASSSPEGQGKYGYTF
-	TRBV18	TRBJ1-1	-	TGTGCCAGCTCACCACGCCCCCGGCCATCGGGGGACACTGAAGCTTTCTTT	CASSPRPRPSGDTEAFF
-	TRBV20-1	TRBJ2-1	few	TGCAGTGCTAGAGAGCAGGGGATTACCTACAATGAGCAGTTCTTC	CSAREQGITYNEQFF
-	TRBV12-3/TRBV12-4	TRBJ1-6	many	TGTGCCAGCAGTTTCCGGAATTCACCCCTCCACTTT	CASSFRNSPLHF
TRBD1	TRBV12-3/TRBV12-4	TRBJ2-1	many	TGTGCCAGCAGTCCGAACAGGGGTCACAATGAGCAGTTCTTC	CASSPNRGHNEQFF
TRBD1	TRBV7-8	TRBJ2-1	-	TGTGCCAGCAGCTTAGGGGACAGGGGGACGGGTGAGCAGTTCTTC	CASSLGDRGTGEQFF
-	TRBV6-6	TRBJ2-5	-	TGTGCCAGCAGTTACGGGCAAGAGACCCAGTACTTC	CASSYGQETQYF
TRBD1	TRBV12-3/TRBV12-4	TRBJ1-2	few	TGTGCCAGCAGTTTAGCGCGACAGGGAGTTGGCTACACCTTC	CASSLARQGVGYTF
TRBD1	TRBV12-3/TRBV12-4	TRBJ2-1	many	TGTGCCAGCAGAATAGCAGGGGGTACTTACAATGAGCAGTTCTTC	CASRIAGGTYNEQFF
-	TRBV7-9	TRBJ2-3	few	TGTGCCAGCAGCTTTGTTGGGGACACGGATACGCAGTATTTT	CASSFVGDTDTQYF
-	TRBV5-1	TRBJ2-2	many	TGCGCCAGCGGATCCGCGACAGGAAAAGCGAACACCGGGGAGCTGTTTTTT	CASGSATGKANTGELFF
-	TRBV10-3	TRBJ2-5	few	TGTGCCATCAGTGATGTCTTGGCACCGGAGACCCAGTACTTC	CAISDVLAPETQYF
-	TRBV27	TRBJ2-7	many	TGTGCCAGCAGTTTTCGGGGCTCCCTAGGGGGTTACGAGCAGTACTTC	CASSFRGSLGGYEQYF
-	TRBV5-5	TRBJ2-2	-	TGTGCCAGCAGCTTAACTAGCCCTTGGGGCACCGGGGAGCTGTTTTTT	CASSLTSPWGTGELFF
-	TRBV6-5	TRBJ1-1	-	TGTGCCAGCAGGCTACTCCGCCCGAGGAGCACTGAAGCTTTCTTT	CASRLLRPRSTEAFF
TRBD1	TRBV6-2/TRBV6-3	TRBJ2-6	-	TGTGCCAGCAGTTATCCCGGGACAGGGTTTTTAGGGGCCAACGTCCTGACTTTC	CASSYPGTGFLGANVLTF
-	TRBV20-1	TRBJ2-3	-	TGCAGCCCAAGGAGGGGGGGGCCTTTCGAAGATACGCAGTATTTT	CSPRRGGPFEDTQYF
-	TRBV5-1	TRBJ1-3	-	TGCGCCAGCAGCGATGATCGGCGGACAGACACCATATATTTT	CASSDDRRTDTIYF
-	TRBV7-9	TRBJ2-2	-	TGTGCCAGCAGCTTAGTAGGGGGGACAACGAACACCGGGGAGCTGTTTTTT	CASSLVGGTTNTGELFF
-	TRBV29-1	TRBJ2-1	-	TGCAGCGTTGAAGATCGACTAGACCGTCGTCGTGAGCAGTTCTTC	CSVEDRLDRRREQFF
TRBD1	TRBV7-9	TRBJ2-5	few	TGTGCCAGCAGCTTAGCTCAGGGGGCTATCCAGACCCAGTACTTC	CASSLAQGAIQTQYF
TRBD1	TRBV12-3/TRBV12-4	TRBJ2-7	-	TGTGCCAGCAGTTCCTTGACAGGGGCCTACGAGCAGTACTTC	CASSSLTGAYEQYF
TRBD1	TRBV5-1	TRBJ2-1	-	TGCGCCAGCAGCTTAATCCCGGGACAGGGGAGGGATGAGCAGTTCTTC	CASSLIPGQGRDEQFF
TRBD2	TRBV5-1	TRBJ2-1	few	TGCGCCAGCAGCTCATTTAAAGCGGGAGGGGACAATGAGCAGTTCTTC	CASSSFKAGGDNEQFF
TRBD2	TRBV27	TRBJ2-3	-	TGTGCCAGCAGTCCGGTAGCGGGGGTCTTCACAGATACGCAGTATTTT	CASSPVAGVFTDTQYF
-	TRBV5-5	TRBJ2-3	many	TGTGCCAGCAGCTTAAGTTGGGGTTCCACAGATACGCAGTATTTT	CASSLSWGSTDTQYF
TRBD2	TRBV5-1	TRBJ2-3	-	TGCGCCAGCAGCTGGACCGGGACTAGCGGCGATACGCAGTATTTT	CASSWTGTSGDTQYF
TRBD1	TRBV5-1	TRBJ2-5	-	TGCGCCAGCAGCCCCCGGACAGGCAACCAAGAGACCCAGTACTTC	CASSPRTGNQETQYF
-	TRBV24-1	TRBJ2-1	-	TGTGCCACCAGTGCTCTAGGTGGGGTCAATGAGCAGTTCTTC	CATSALGGVNEQFF
-	TRBV4-3	TRBJ2-1	many	TGCGCCAGCAGCCAAGATTCACTCGGGGGATCCTACAATGAGCAGTTCTTC	CASSQDSLGGSYNEQFF
-	TRBV28	TRBJ2-3	-	TGTGCCAGCAGTCCCGTTCCCCGCGGCGCCAGCACAGATACGCAGTATTTT	CASSPVPRGASTDTQYF
TRBD2	TRBV7-2	TRBJ2-5	few	TGTGCCAGCAGTTACTACCTCACTAGCGGGGGGGGAGAGACCCAGTACTTC	CASSYYLTSGGGETQYF
TRBD2	TRBV25-1	TRBJ2-1	many	TGTGCCAGCAGTGCCAGACTAGCGGGAGATAATGAGCAGTTCTTC	CASSARLAGDNEQFF
TRBD2	TRBV3-1	TRBJ2-1	many	TGTGCCAGCAGCGAAGACCCTAGCGGGGGGGCAAATGAGCAGTTCTTC	CASSEDPSGGANEQFF
TRBD1	TRBV7-8	TRBJ1-5	-	TGTGCCAGCAGCTTAGGAGGGACAGACAATCAGCCCCAGCATTTT	CASSLGGTDNQPQHF
TRBD1	TRBV6-2/TRBV6-3	TRBJ2-7	many	TGTGCCAGCAGTTATCGGACAGGGATCTACGAGCAGTACTTC	CASSYRTGIYEQYF
-	TRBV5-1	TRBJ2-1	-	TGCGCCAGCAACTTGGTCCCCCTGGCGGATTCCTACAATGAGCAGTTCTTC	CASNLVPLADSYNEQFF
-	TRBV28	TRBJ2-3	-	TGTGCCAGCAGTCCGCTGGGGATAACTAGCACAGATACGCAGTATTTT	CASSPLGITSTDTQYF
TRBD2	TRBV29-1	TRBJ2-5	many	TGCAGCGTTCGGACTAGCGGAGGGGAGACCCAGTACTTC	CSVRTSGGETQYF
TRBD2	TRBV7-6	TRBJ2-4	-	TGTGCCAGCAGCCGTGAATCGACTAGCGGGGACATTCAGTACTTC	CASSRESTSGDIQYF
TRBD2	TRBV29-1	TRBJ2-3	few	TGCAGCGTTGAAGGGCTAGCGGGAAATGCAGATACGCAGTATTTT	CSVEGLAGNADTQYF
TRBD2	TRBV7-2	TRBJ2-1	many	TGTGCCAGCAGCTCCTTAGCGGGAGGGTCAAATGAGCAGTTCTTC	CASSSLAGGSNEQFF
-	TRBV12-3/TRBV12-4	TRBJ2-1	-	TGTGCCAGCCCTTCCGGGGGCGATGAGCAGTTCTTC	CASPSGGDEQFF
TRBD1	TRBV7-8	TRBJ2-1	few	TGTGCCAGCAGCCTAGACAGGGGTACGTATAGTGAGCAGTTCTTC	CASSLDRGTYSEQFF
TRBD2	TRBV10-3	TRBJ2-1	many	TGTGCCACAAAGGGGACTAGAGAACACAATGAGCAGTTCTTC	CATKGTREHNEQFF
-	TRBV12-3/TRBV12-4	TRBJ2-3	many	TGTGCCAGCAGCCCCGGGACTAGCACAGATACGCAGTATTTT	CASSPGTSTDTQYF
-	TRBV27	TRBJ2-2	-	TGTGCCAGCAGCCCCGGGGCCAACACCGGGGAGCTGTTTTTT	CASSPGANTGELFF
-	TRBV20-1	TRBJ2-1	few	TGCAGTGCTAGGGGGCAGGGGATTTACAATGAGCAGTTCTTC	CSARGQGIYNEQFF
TRBD2	TRBV7-9	TRBJ2-7	-	TGTGCCAGCAGTAAACCACTAGCGGGAGTGCAGGAGCAGTACTTC	CASSKPLAGVQEQYF